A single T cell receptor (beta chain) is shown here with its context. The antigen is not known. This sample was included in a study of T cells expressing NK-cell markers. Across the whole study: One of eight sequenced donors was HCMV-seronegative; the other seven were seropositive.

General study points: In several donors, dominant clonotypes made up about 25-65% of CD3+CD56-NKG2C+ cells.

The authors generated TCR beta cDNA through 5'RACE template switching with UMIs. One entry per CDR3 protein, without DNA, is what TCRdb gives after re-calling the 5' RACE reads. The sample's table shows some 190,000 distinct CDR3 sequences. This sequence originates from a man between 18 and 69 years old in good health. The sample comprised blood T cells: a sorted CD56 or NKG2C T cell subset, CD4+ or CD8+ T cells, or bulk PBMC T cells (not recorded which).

CDR3 protein: CASSLGSGPPYLTEAFF. The chain links TRBV7-9 to TRBJ1-1; TCRdb's D call, TRBD1, is unchecked because there is no DNA. CDR1 is SEHNR and CDR2 is FQNEAQ in the germline V gene (reference sequence). CDR3 size: 17 residues.